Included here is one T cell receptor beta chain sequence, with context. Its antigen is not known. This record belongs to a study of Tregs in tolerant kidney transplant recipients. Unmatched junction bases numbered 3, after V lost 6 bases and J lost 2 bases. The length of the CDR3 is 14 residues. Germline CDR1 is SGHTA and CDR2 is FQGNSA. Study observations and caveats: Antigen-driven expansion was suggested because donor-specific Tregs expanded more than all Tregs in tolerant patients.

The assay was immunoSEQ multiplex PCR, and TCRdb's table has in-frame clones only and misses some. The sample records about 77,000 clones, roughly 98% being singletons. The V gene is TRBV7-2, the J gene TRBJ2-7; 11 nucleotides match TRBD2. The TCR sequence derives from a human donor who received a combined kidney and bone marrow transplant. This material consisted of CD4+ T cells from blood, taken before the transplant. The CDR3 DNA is TGTGCCAGCAGGGCACTAGCGGGAGCCTACGAGCAGTACTTC. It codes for CASRALAGAYEQYF.